This T cell receptor (beta chain) was recorded in a study of response to subunit inactivated influenza vaccine. General observations from the study: Every seasonal influenza vaccination brings in few new T cells, the authors suggested.

TCRdb re-called the RT-PCR reads through MiXCR, storing one row per CDR3 protein. The profile shows approximately 490,000 distinct CDR3 sequences, more than 7% of them singletons. Of note for this clonotype: Its matching antigen is unknown.

Germline lookup yields CDR1 MGHRA and CDR2 YSYEKL. This CDR3 comprises 17 residues. The junction had 10 bases not matched to a gene; V was cut back by 2 bases and J by 1 base. The chain has TRBV4-1 and TRBJ1-1; TRBD1 aligns across 7 bases. The sequence was collected from a man aged 45 to 70 who received an inactivated influenza vaccine. The source material was PBMCs from blood, sampled less than 30 months after vaccination. This chain's CDR3 is CASSQSPPRGRNTEAFF. CDR3 sequence (DNA): TGCGCCAGCAGCCAAAGCCCCCCAAGGGGGCGGAACACTGAAGCTTTCTTT.